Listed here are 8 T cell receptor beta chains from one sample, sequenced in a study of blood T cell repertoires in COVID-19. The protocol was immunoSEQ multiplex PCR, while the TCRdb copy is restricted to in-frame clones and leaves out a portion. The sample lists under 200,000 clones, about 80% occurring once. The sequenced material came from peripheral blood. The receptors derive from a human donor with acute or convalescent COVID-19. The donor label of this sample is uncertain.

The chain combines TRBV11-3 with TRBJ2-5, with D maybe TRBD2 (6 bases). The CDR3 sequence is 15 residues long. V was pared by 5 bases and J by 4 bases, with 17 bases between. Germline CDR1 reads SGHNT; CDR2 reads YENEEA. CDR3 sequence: CASSLRGAGGETQYF. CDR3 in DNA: TGTGCCAGCAGCCTCCGAGGGGCCGGGGGAGAGACCCAGTACTTC. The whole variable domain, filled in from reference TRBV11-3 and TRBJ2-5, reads EAGVVQSPRYKIIEKKQPVAFWCNPISGHNTLYWYLQNLGQGPELLIRYENEEAVDDSQLPKDRFSAERLKGVDSTLKIQPAELGDSAVYLCASSLRGAGGETQYFGPGTRLLVL.

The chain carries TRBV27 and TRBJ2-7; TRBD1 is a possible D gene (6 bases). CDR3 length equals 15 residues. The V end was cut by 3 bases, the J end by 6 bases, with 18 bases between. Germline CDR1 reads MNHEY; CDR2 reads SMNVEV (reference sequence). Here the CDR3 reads CASSFRLTGPGEQYF. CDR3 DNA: TGTGCCAGCAGTTTCCGACTGACAGGCCCGGGCGAGCAGTACTTC.

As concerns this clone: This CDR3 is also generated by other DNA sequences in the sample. DNA of the CDR3: TGTGCCACCAGCAGACAAAAAGAGACCCAGTACTTC. This gives the protein CATSRQKETQYF. J is TRBJ2-5 and V is TRBV15, with unresolved D. Germline V lookup: CDR1 LNHNV, CDR2 YYDKDF (reference sequence). Trimming stripped 2 bases from V and 3 bases from J, with 4 bases between. The CDR3 consists of 12 residues. The full variable domain, in which reference TRBV15 and TRBJ2-5 provide the parts outside the CDR3, is DAMVIQNPRYQVTQFGKPVTLSCSQTLNHNVMYWYQQKSSQAPKLLFHYYDKDFNNEADTPDNFQSRRPNTSFCFLDIRSPGLGDTAMYLCATSRQKETQYFGPGTRLLVL.

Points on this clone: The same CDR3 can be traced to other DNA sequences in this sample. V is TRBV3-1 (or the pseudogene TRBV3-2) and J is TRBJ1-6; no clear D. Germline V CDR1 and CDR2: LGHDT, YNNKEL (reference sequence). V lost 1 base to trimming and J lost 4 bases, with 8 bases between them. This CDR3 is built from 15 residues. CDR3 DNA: TGTGCCAGCAGCCAAGCGGCAGGATATAATTCACCCCTCCACTTT. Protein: CASSQAAGYNSPLHF.

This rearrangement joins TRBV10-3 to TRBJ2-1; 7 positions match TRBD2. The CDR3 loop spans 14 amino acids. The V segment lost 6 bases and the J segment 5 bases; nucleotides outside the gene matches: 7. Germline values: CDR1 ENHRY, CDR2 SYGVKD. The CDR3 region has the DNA TGTGCCATCAGAAGGGAGGGCCCAAACAATGAGCAGTTCTTC. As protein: CAIRREGPNNEQFF.

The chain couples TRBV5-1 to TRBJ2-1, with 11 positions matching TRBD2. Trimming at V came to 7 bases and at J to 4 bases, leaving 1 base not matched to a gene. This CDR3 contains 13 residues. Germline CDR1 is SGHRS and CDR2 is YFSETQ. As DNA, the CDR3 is TGCGCCAGCCGACTAGCGGGGTACAATGAGCAGTTCTTC. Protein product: CASRLAGYNEQFF.

CDR3 in DNA: TGTGCCAGCAGCTTGGGGGGGAACTCTGGAAACACCATATATTTT. It specifies CASSLGGNSGNTIYF. The chain uses TRBV7-2 and TRBJ1-3; tentative D call: TRBD1 (5 bases). The CDR3 runs to 15 residues. Between the trimmed V and J ends, which lost 3 bases and 0 bases, there was a span of 9 bases. Per the germline V gene, CDR1 is SGHTA and CDR2 is FQGNSA. The full variable domain, rest sourced from reference TRBV7-2 and TRBJ1-3, is GAGVSQSPSNKVTEKGKDVELRCDPISGHTALYWYRQSLGQGLEFLIYFQGNSAPDKSGLPSDRFSAERTGGSVSTLTIQRTQQEDSAVYLCASSLGGNSGNTIYFGEGSWLTVV.

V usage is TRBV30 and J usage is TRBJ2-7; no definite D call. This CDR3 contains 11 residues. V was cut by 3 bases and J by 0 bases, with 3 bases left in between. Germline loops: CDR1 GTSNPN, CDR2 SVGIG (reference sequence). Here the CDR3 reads CAWRSSYEQYF. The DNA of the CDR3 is TGTGCCTGGAGGAGCTCCTACGAGCAGTACTTC.